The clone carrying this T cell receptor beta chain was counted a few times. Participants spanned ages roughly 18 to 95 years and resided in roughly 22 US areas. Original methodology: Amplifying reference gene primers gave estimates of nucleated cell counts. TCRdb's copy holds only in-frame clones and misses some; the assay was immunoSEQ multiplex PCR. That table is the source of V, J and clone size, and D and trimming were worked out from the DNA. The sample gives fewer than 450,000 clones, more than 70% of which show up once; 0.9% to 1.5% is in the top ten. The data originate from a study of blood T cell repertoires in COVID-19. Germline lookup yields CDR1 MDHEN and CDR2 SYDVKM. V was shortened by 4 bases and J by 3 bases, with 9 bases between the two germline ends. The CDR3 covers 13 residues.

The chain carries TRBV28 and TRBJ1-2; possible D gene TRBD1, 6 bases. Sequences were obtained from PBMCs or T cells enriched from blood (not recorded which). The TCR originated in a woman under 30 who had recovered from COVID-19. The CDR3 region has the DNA TGTGCCAGCAGTTCCGGACAGCACTATGGCTACACCTTC. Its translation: CASSSGQHYGYTF.